This entry is about one T cell receptor beta chain. The antigen remains undetermined. These data originate in a study of T cell responses to AZD1222 COVID-19 vaccine. Study observations and caveats: Vaccine-associated CD4 TCRs ranged over spike, dominating at 160-218 and 743-854. Sampled repertoires all dated from after the peak T cell response. Possibly, clonal diversity was underestimated; donors were largely white British and included more females.

The data were produced by immunoSEQ multiplex PCR, yet TCRdb's version contains in-frame clones alone and is incomplete. The profile shows tens of thousands of clones, about 90% of them singletons. The CDR3 has 16 amino acids. V shed 0 bases and J shed 5 bases, with 15 bases lying between them. CDR1 and CDR2 (germline): SGDLS, YYNGEE. The J gene is TRBJ2-1, the V gene TRBV9, with D hard to call. The sequence derives from an adult in good health. The source was peripheral blood, collected on day 0 of AZD1222 vaccination. CDR3 region: CASSVAWAAGDNEQFF. CDR3 sequence (DNA): TGTGCCAGCAGCGTAGCATGGGCGGCCGGTGACAATGAGCAGTTCTTC.